The rows below give T cell receptor beta chains drawn from one sample of a study of T-cell memory formation after mild COVID-19. MiXCR, applied by TCRdb to the 5' RACE reads, yields one record per CDR3 protein. The data show 390,000 or so distinct CDR3 sequences, more than 15% seen once. Specimen: PBMCs or a T cell subset sorted from them (not recorded which). Receptors were obtained from a man between 18 and 29 years old who had mild COVID-19 (a few samples of this study predate the infection). Cell type and time point are not known. Both conserved end residues are part of each CDR3.

TRBV15 CATSSPGLAGEQFF
TRBV20-1 CSARGTGTGSNEKLFF
TRBV4-1 CASSQVKGGSNYGYTF
TRBV12-3/TRBV12-4 CASSVYRGRWTEAFF
TRBV7-9 CASSSRGRGSNTEAFF
TRBV12-3/TRBV12-4 CASSSWGASYGYTF
TRBV11-2 CASSRGAVGREQYF
TRBV12-3/TRBV12-4 CASSPQTLNEQFF
TRBV6-2/TRBV6-3 CASSYPFYEQYF
TRBV4-3 CASSPYEGNTQYF
TRBV7-2 CASSFRGRLETQYF
TRBV7-9 CASSLGAGDYEQYF
TRBV10-3 CAISDQYRSTYGYTF
TRBV7-2 CASSLRGNTGELFF
TRBV4-2 CASSQGGQGRADTQYF
TRBV4-1 CASSQVSYTEAFF
TRBV6-5 CASRLEGPSYNEQFF
TRBV5-1 CASIVLDDEQFF
TRBV11-2 CASSLIAGGRTDTQYF
TRBV14 CASSQIKGASDTQYF
TRBV7-3 CASSRGGVDTEAFF
TRBV9 CASSVEVGGPSSGNTIYF
TRBV19 CASSAGGVLTGELFF
TRBV7-3 CASSTNTGELFF
TRBV2 CASTQYTGELFF
TRBV5-1 CASSFQGTQAEQYF
TRBV29-1 CSPNQPQHF
TRBV6-2/TRBV6-3 CASRGDQSSYNEQFF
TRBV28 CATSGPGQETQYF